Listed below are T cell receptor beta chains from one sample, sequenced in a study of spatial heterogeneity in lung cancer. TCRdb reprocessed the 5' RACE reads with MiXCR, giving one entry per CDR3 protein. The top ten hold 11% of the sample, which has over 45,000 distinct CDR3 sequences, roughly 5% seen once. Sequenced material: PBMCs, taken at surgery. Source of these receptors: a male donor with early-stage non-small cell lung cancer. The CDR3 runs from the conserved cysteine through the conserved F or W. A D gene is named only where the DNA matches it firmly. Expanded clones get a size class; other rows say once, few or many, or leave the size out.

v_call	j_call	d_call	clone_size	cdr3_nt	cdr3_aa
TRBV20-1	TRBJ2-3	.	many	TGCAGTGCCCCGTCCGGCACGCGAGGGGATACGCAGTATTTT	CSAPSGTRGDTQYF
TRBV11-2	TRBJ2-5	.	.	TGTGCCAGCGGCTTAGAACCGGAAGAGACCCAGTACTTC	CASGLEPEETQYF
TRBV21-1	TRBJ2-7	.	many	TGTGCCAGCAGCAAAACCTACGAGCAGTACTTC	CASSKTYEQYF
TRBV12-3/TRBV12-4	TRBJ2-3	TRBD2	many	TGTGCCAGCAGGCCCAAGACTAGCGGGAGGAGAGATACGCAGTATTTT	CASRPKTSGRRDTQYF
TRBV9	TRBJ2-3	TRBD2	many	TGTGCCAGCAGCGTAGTGCCTAGCGGTATTCCTAGCACAGATACGCAGTATTTT	CASSVVPSGIPSTDTQYF
TRBV10-3	TRBJ2-7	TRBD1	many	TGTGCCATCAGTCAAACAGGGGATCTTACCTACGAGCAGTACTTC	CAISQTGDLTYEQYF
TRBV5-1	TRBJ2-1	.	once	TGCGCCAGCAGCACCGGACTGCCGGGAATCCCCTTGAATGAGCAGTTCTTC	CASSTGLPGIPLNEQFF
TRBV4-1	TRBJ2-4	TRBD1	many	TGCGCCAGCAGCCAGCCCCTACAGGGGGCCAAAAACATTCAGTACTTC	CASSQPLQGAKNIQYF
TRBV28	TRBJ1-1	.	many	TGTGCCAGCAGTTTTCACAGGGCCACTGAAGCTTTCTTT	CASSFHRATEAFF
TRBV10-3	TRBJ2-1	TRBD2	many	TGTGCCATCAGTGAGTCCCTAGCGGGAAATAGGGATGAGCAGTTCTTC	CAISESLAGNRDEQFF
TRBV30	TRBJ2-7	.	many	TGTGCCTGGAGTGTAGACGGGGAGTCCTACGAGCAGTACTTC	CAWSVDGESYEQYF
TRBV9	TRBJ2-5	.	many	TGTGCCAGCAGCGTATTTCACTCTACCGGAGAGACCCAGTACTTC	CASSVFHSTGETQYF
TRBV28	TRBJ1-2	.	many	TGTGCCAGCAGTTTACGACTGTATGGCTACACCTTC	CASSLRLYGYTF
TRBV6-2/TRBV6-3	TRBJ2-5	.	few	TGTGCCAGCAGTCAGGTCGGAGAGACCCAGTACTTC	CASSQVGETQYF
TRBV5-1	TRBJ2-7	.	many	TGCGCCAGCAGCCCCCTGACTAGTTCCTACGAGCAGTACTTC	CASSPLTSSYEQYF
TRBV7-8	TRBJ2-2	.	many	TGTGCCAGCAGCCCAGCGGCAGGGGCGAACACCGGGGAGCTGTTTTTT	CASSPAAGANTGELFF
TRBV4-1	TRBJ1-3	.	medium-sized	TGCGCCAGCGAGGGACCGAGAACCTCTGGAAACACCATATATTTT	CASEGPRTSGNTIYF
TRBV10-3	TRBJ2-5	.	many	TGTGCCATCAGCGCCGGGACTGTGGAGACCCAGTACTTC	CAISAGTVETQYF
TRBV2	TRBJ2-4	TRBD1	many	TGTGCCAGCAGTGAAAAGGGGGCTGGCAAAAACATTCAGTACTTC	CASSEKGAGKNIQYF
TRBV2	TRBJ2-3	TRBD1	many	TGTGCCAGCAGTTCGGGACAGGGGAGCACAGATACGCAGTATTTT	CASSSGQGSTDTQYF
TRBV27	TRBJ2-7	TRBD2	.	TGTGCCAGCAGTCCCGGACTAGCGGGAGGGTACGAGCAGTACTTC	CASSPGLAGGYEQYF
TRBV20-1	TRBJ2-1	.	many	TGCAGTGCTAGAGAGGGACGAAATGAGCAGTTCTTC	CSAREGRNEQFF
TRBV7-2	TRBJ2-1	.	many	TGTGCCAGCAGCTTAGCGGCCGCTGAGCAGTTCTTC	CASSLAAAEQFF
TRBV11-2	TRBJ2-3	.	many	TGTGCCAGCAGCCCCGGCACAGATACGCAGTATTTT	CASSPGTDTQYF
TRBV5-1	TRBJ2-7	TRBD1	many	TGCGCCAGCAGCTTGGCGACAGGGTCAAACGAGCAGTACTTC	CASSLATGSNEQYF
TRBV5-1	TRBJ2-7	.	many	TGCGCCAGCAGCTTGCCCCCCGGCGAGCAGTACTTC	CASSLPPGEQYF
TRBV19	TRBJ2-7	.	many	TGTGCCAGTAGTATAGGGCCAGGGGCTATCTACGAGCAGTACTTC	CASSIGPGAIYEQYF
TRBV7-9	TRBJ2-1	.	many	TGTGCCAGCAGCCCCTTCAGGAGCGCCGCATCCGGGGATGAGCAGTTCTTC	CASSPFRSAASGDEQFF
TRBV7-9	TRBJ2-1	.	many	TGTGCCAGCAGCTTCATCAATGAGCAGTTCTTC	CASSFINEQFF
TRBV9	TRBJ1-6	.	many	TGTGCCAGCAGCGTAGATAAGGGGGGGCCCCCTTCACCCCTCCACTTT	CASSVDKGGPPSPLHF
TRBV6-5	TRBJ2-1	.	medium-sized	TGTGCCAGCAGTTACCAGGGCCCGTACAATGAGCAGTTCTTC	CASSYQGPYNEQFF
TRBV5-1	TRBJ2-7	TRBD2	many	TGCGCCAGCAGCACAGGGACTAGCGGGGCCTACGAGCAGTACTTC	CASSTGTSGAYEQYF
TRBV7-2	TRBJ2-7	.	many	TGTGCCAGCACCGTAGGCCTAACCCGCACCTACGAGCAGTACTTC	CASTVGLTRTYEQYF
TRBV5-1	TRBJ2-2	.	few	TGCGCCAGCAGCTTGGAGGGCGGGATGAACACCGGGGAGCTGTTTTTT	CASSLEGGMNTGELFF
TRBV5-1	TRBJ2-1	TRBD2	many	TGCGCCAGCAGGACAGAGACGGGCGGGAGACTCTACAATGAGCAGTTCTTC	CASRTETGGRLYNEQFF
TRBV7-9	TRBJ1-5	.	many	TGTGCCAGCAGCTCGTCGACAGGACCCCAGCATTTT	CASSSSTGPQHF
TRBV5-1	TRBJ1-1	.	many	TGCGCCAGCAGCTCGATGACAGGCGGTGCGAACACTGAAGCTTTCTTT	CASSSMTGGANTEAFF
TRBV5-4	TRBJ2-3	.	many	TGTGCCAGCAGCTTGCCGGGGGTTCGAGATACGCAGTATTTT	CASSLPGVRDTQYF
TRBV7-8	TRBJ2-3	.	many	TGTGCCAGCAGCTTAGATCGGTTTCGGGGGCTAGGTACGCAGTATTTT	CASSLDRFRGLGTQYF
TRBV12-3/TRBV12-4	TRBJ2-1	TRBD1	.	TGTGCCAGCAGGACCGGGACAGGGACCTACAATGAGCAGTTCTTC	CASRTGTGTYNEQFF
TRBV10-3	TRBJ2-7	.	many	TGTGCCATCGGAGTGGTTGGCTACGAGCAGTACTTC	CAIGVVGYEQYF
TRBV27	TRBJ2-7	.	many	TGTGCCAGCAGTTTCGGACTAACCTACGAGCAGTACTTC	CASSFGLTYEQYF
TRBV29-1	TRBJ2-7	.	many	TGCAGCGTTGAGACTAACTACGAGCAGTACTTC	CSVETNYEQYF
TRBV10-1	TRBJ1-6	TRBD1	many	TGCGCCAGCAGTGCCCGGACAGGGGAGAATTCACCCCTCCACTTT	CASSARTGENSPLHF
TRBV19	TRBJ2-3	TRBD2	many	TGTGCCAGTAGCCGGTTAGCGGGAGGAGAGACAGATACGCAGTATTTT	CASSRLAGGETDTQYF